The 26 T cell receptor beta chains in this list originate from one sample, sequenced in a study of sequential checkpoint blockade in melanoma. Sequencing used immunoSEQ multiplex PCR; TCRdb keeps in-frame clones, though not all of them. Among more than 9,500 clones listed, about 61% were seen once. Treatment meaning: randomized to nivolumab then ipilimumab (arm A) or the reverse (arm B). Sequencing was performed on CD8+ T cells sorted from blood (inferred from file names), taken from a patient given nivolumab and ipilimumab in sequence. All receptors come from a human donor with melanoma.

This chain joins TRBV11-2 and TRBJ2-7, with 7 bases identical to TRBD2. Germline CDR1 is SGHAT and CDR2 is FQNNGV. V shed 6 bases and J 0 bases; nucleotides not matched to a gene: 8. The CDR3 is 15 amino acids. The CDR3 sequence: CASRSGTTSSYEQYF. In DNA, the CDR3 is TGTGCCAGCAGATCCGGGACTACGAGCTCCTACGAGCAGTACTTC.

V usage is TRBV7-3 and J usage is TRBJ2-7; 7 bases map to TRBD2. The CDR3 sequence is 15 residues long. Trimming cost V 0 bases and J 6 bases; bases outside gene matches: 8. Germline CDR1 and CDR2: SGHTA and FQGTGA. In DNA form, the CDR3 reads TGTGCCAGCAGCTTAACGGTGGCGGGAGTAGGCGAGCAGTACTTC. The encoded protein is CASSLTVAGVGEQYF. Full variable domain (rest looked up from reference TRBV7-3 and TRBJ2-7): GAGVSQTPSNKVTEKGKYVELRCDPISGHTALYWYRQSLGQGPEFLIYFQGTGAADDSGLPNDRFFAVRPEGSVSTLKIQRTERGDSAVYLCASSLTVAGVGEQYFGPGTRLTVT.

About this clone: Other DNA sequences from this sample encode an identical CDR3 as well. V usage is TRBV9 and J usage is TRBJ2-5; 12 bases align to TRBD2. V lost 0 bases and J lost 5; bases outside the gene matches: 5. The CDR3 is made up of 16 amino acids. Germline-derived CDR1 and CDR2 are SGDLS and YYNGEE. CDR3 nucleotides: TGTGCCAGCAGCGTAGGAGGCCTAGCGGGGGGGGAGACCCAGTACTTC. Residues: CASSVGGLAGGETQYF.

In its sample, this clone is medium-sized (0.01 to 0.1%). The same CDR3 is also encoded by other DNA sequences in this sample. The chain carries TRBV6-5 and TRBJ2-7, with 9 bases fitting TRBD1. The CDR3 is 14 residues long. The germline V gene has CDR1 MNHEY and CDR2 SVGAGI. Losses at the gene ends were 5 bases for V and 4 bases for J; bases not matched to a gene: 6. The CDR3 bases are TGTGCCAGCAGTGCCGGGACAGGGAGGTACGAGCAGTACTTC. Protein sequence: CASSAGTGRYEQYF.

The chain combines TRBV4-1 with TRBJ2-3, with D possibly matching TRBD2 (5 bases). Looked up from germline, CDR1 is MGHRA and CDR2 is YSYEKL. The CDR3 spans 16 residues. V lost 0 bases, J lost 1 base, and 11 bases lay in between. Here the CDR3 DNA reads TGCGCCAGCAGCCAAGAAGACGGGGTGGGCACAGATACGCAGTATTTT. Protein sequence: CASSQEDGVGTDTQYF.

V gene TRBV6-1 combines with J gene TRBJ1-1, with TRBD1 as a possible D gene (6 bases). There are 13 residues in the CDR3. Deletions cut 7 bases from V and 4 bases from J, with 13 bases between. The germline CDR1 and CDR2 sequences are MNHNS and SASEGT. This chain's CDR3 is CASTSAGATEAFF. In nucleotides, the CDR3 is TGTGCCAGCACCTCGGCGGGGGCCACTGAAGCTTTCTTT.

V and J are TRBV4-3 and TRBJ2-7; 7 bases line up with TRBD2. Trimming at V came to 0 bases and at J to 6 bases, leaving 5 bases not matched to a gene. The CDR3 totals 14 residues. Germline V CDR1 and CDR2: LGHNA, YSLEER. CDR3: CASSQDLGGGEQYF. The CDR3 DNA reads as TGCGCCAGCAGCCAAGATCTAGGCGGGGGCGAGCAGTACTTC.

Of note for this clone: The sample holds other DNA sequences that translate to the same CDR3. The chain recombines TRBV2 with TRBJ1-1; possibly TRBD1 for D (5 bases). Germline V lookup: CDR1 SNHLY, CDR2 FYNNEI. The germline V and J ends were trimmed by 3 bases and 3 bases, with 11 bases remaining between them. The CDR3 is 14 amino acids. CDR3 in amino acids: CASSEGWGDTEAFF. DNA for the CDR3: TGTGCCAGCAGTGAGGGGTGGGGGGACACTGAAGCTTTCTTT.

CDR3 sequence reads: CSVGEGHEAFF. CDR3 nucleotides: TGCAGCGTTGGGGAGGGGCATGAAGCTTTCTTT. The rearrangement links TRBV29-1 to TRBJ1-1; D might be TRBD1 (5 bases). The CDR3 consists of 11 residues. With 4 bases removed from V and 7 bases from J, the gap between germline ends came to 10 bases. The germline V gene has CDR1 SQVTM and CDR2 ANQGSEA.

The gene calls are TRBV11-2 and TRBJ2-1, with TRBD1 as a possible D gene (5 bases). This CDR3 contains 15 residues. V was shortened by 5 bases and J by 4 bases, with 15 bases between the two germline ends. The V gene's germline CDR1 is SGHAT and CDR2 FQNNGV. CDR3 coding DNA: TGTGCCAGCAGCGTCACAGGTAATTCGTACAATGAGCAGTTCTTC. This encodes CASSVTGNSYNEQFF.

Comment on this clone: Sequence at one end of the junction differs from germline and may be a read error. The chain joins TRBV4-1 to TRBJ2-7; a possible D gene is TRBD2 (5 bases). The CDR3 totals 13 residues. Germline CDR1 is MGHRA and CDR2 is YSYEKL. CDR3 sequence: CASSPDTTGEQYF. As DNA, the CDR3 is TGTGCCAGCAGCCCGGATACCACGGGGGAGCAGTACTTC.

V and J are TRBV15 and TRBJ1-4, with 10 bases identical to TRBD1. Germline CDR1 is LNHNV and CDR2 is YYDKDF (reference sequence). This CDR3 is 17 amino acids long. Trimming at V came to 0 bases and at J to 8 bases, leaving 9 bases not matched to a gene. In nucleotides, the CDR3 is TGTGCCACCAGCAGAGATCTGGGGACAGGGGAATCGGAAAAACTGTTTTTT. Translation gives CATSRDLGTGESEKLFF. Filled out from reference TRBV15 and TRBJ1-4, the complete variable domain reads DAMVIQNPRYQVTQFGKPVTLSCSQTLNHNVMYWYQQKSSQAPKLLFHYYDKDFNNEADTPDNFQSRRPNTSFCFLDIRSPGLGDTAMYLCATSRDLGTGESEKLFFGSGTQLSVL.

V and J are TRBV5-4 and TRBJ2-7; TRBD2 is a possible D gene (6 bases). The ends were cut back, 2 bases at V and 6 bases at J, with 15 bases in the middle. Germline V lookup: CDR1 SGHNT, CDR2 YYREEE (reference sequence). CDR3 length equals 14 residues. The CDR3 is CASSFLTSRGEQYF. The CDR3 DNA follows: TGTGCCAGCAGCTTTTTGACTAGTAGGGGCGAGCAGTACTTC.

This chain links TRBV5-6 with TRBJ1-1; a weak D match, TRBD1 (5 bases). The CDR3 sequence is 12 residues long. V was pared by 3 bases and J by 6 bases, with 9 bases between. Germline values: CDR1 SGHDT, CDR2 YYEEEE. The CDR3 DNA is TGTGCCAGCAGCTCGGGGGTGGCTGAAGCTTTCTTT. Residues: CASSSGVAEAFF.

The V and J genes are TRBV2 and TRBJ1-2; 8 bases map to TRBD1. Germline CDR1 SNHLY, CDR2 FYNNEI. The CDR3 sequence is 14 residues long. The V and J ends lost 4 bases and 4 bases, in that order; junction bases with no gene match: 5. CDR3 nucleotide sequence: TGTGCCAGCAGTGTGGCAGGGGGCGGCTATGGCTACACCTTC. Its protein product is CASSVAGGGYGYTF.

The chain combines TRBV7-8 with TRBJ1-5, with D possibly being TRBD1 (5 bases). V dropped 1 base and J dropped 7 bases, with 20 bases sitting between them. From germline, CDR1 is SGHVS and CDR2 FQNEAQ. The CDR3 contains 17 residues. The CDR3 reads CASSLGSLSRAGQPQHF. The DNA for the CDR3 is TGTGCCAGCAGCTTAGGAAGTTTATCCAGGGCCGGGCAGCCCCAGCATTTT.

V is TRBV19 and J is TRBJ2-7, with a possible D match to TRBD1 (6 bases). The V end was cut by 3 bases, the J end by 4 bases, with 13 bases between. CDR3 length: 14 residues. The germline V gene encodes CDR1 LNHDA and CDR2 SQIVND (reference sequence). CDR3 nucleotides: TGTGCCAGTAGTATGGACAGATTGGGTTACGAGCAGTACTTC. Encoded protein: CASSMDRLGYEQYF.

The chain couples TRBV10-3 to TRBJ2-2; 10 bases fit TRBD1. CDR1 is ENHRY, CDR2 SYGVKD, per germline. V was pared by 11 bases and J by 6 bases, with 6 bases of the junction left unmatched. CDR3 length equals 13 residues. The CDR3 sequence: CASRQGASGELFF. Here the CDR3 DNA reads TGTGCCTCTCGACAGGGGGCTTCCGGGGAGCTGTTTTTT.

This chain connects TRBV10-3 to TRBJ2-1, with 8 bases fitting TRBD2. CDR1 is ENHRY and CDR2 is SYGVKD in the germline V gene. With 0 bases clipped from V and 4 bases from J, the junction kept 5 bases outside the gene matches. This CDR3 is 16 amino acids long. The CDR3 reads CAISESSGGWYNEQFF. CDR3 coding DNA: TGTGCCATCAGTGAGTCTTCGGGGGGGTGGTACAATGAGCAGTTCTTC.

The V gene is TRBV7-9, the J gene TRBJ2-1, with 12 positions matching TRBD1. This CDR3 contains 15 residues. Germline CDR1 SEHNR, CDR2 FQNEAQ (reference sequence). J gave up 8 bases and V 5 bases, and 7 bases lay outside the gene matches. The chain's CDR3 is CASSRGQGASDEQFF. The CDR3 DNA reads TGTGCCAGCAGCCGGGGACAGGGGGCGAGCGATGAGCAGTTCTTC.

In its sample, this clone was seen a few times. The V and J genes are TRBV2 and TRBJ2-4; D uncertain. The V end was cut by 8 bases, the J end by 6 bases, with 17 bases between. The germline gives CDR1 SNHLY, CDR2 FYNNEI. The CDR3 runs 14 residues. CDR3 loop: CASDLSTGLNIQYF. CDR3 nucleotide sequence: TGTGCCAGCGACCTCAGTACTGGGCTAAACATTCAGTACTTC. The whole variable domain, filled in from reference TRBV2 and TRBJ2-4, reads EPEVTQTPSHQVTQMGQEVILRCVPISNHLYFYWYRQILGQKVEFLVSFYNNEISEKSEIFDDQFSVERPDGSNFTLKIRSTKLEDSAMYFCASDLSTGLNIQYFGAGTRLSVL.

The chain combines TRBV7-2 with TRBJ1-6; 8 bases are shared with TRBD1. CDR1 and CDR2 (germline): SGHTA, FQGNSA. The CDR3 totals 16 residues. After removal of 5 bases from V and 0 bases from J, the junction contained 3 bases not matched to a gene. CDR3 coding DNA: TGTGCCAGCAGCGTAACAGGGGGCTCCTATAATTCACCCCTCCACTTT. This translates into CASSVTGGSYNSPLHF.

The rearrangement links TRBV7-9 to TRBJ2-3; 7 positions agree with TRBD2. V dropped 8 bases and J dropped 4; count of bases not matched to a gene: 3. CDR3 size: 12 residues. The V gene's germline CDR1 is SEHNR and CDR2 FQNEAQ (reference sequence). CDR3 nucleotides: TGTGCCAGCTGGGGGGGGGCAGATACGCAGTATTTT. Translation: CASWGGADTQYF.

The chain uses TRBV7-3 and TRBJ1-6; 10 nucleotides align to TRBD1. CDR3 length equals 20 residues. The ends lost 1 base at V and 13 bases at J; junction bases unmatched: 22. CDR1 and CDR2 from the germline V gene are SGHTA and FQGTGA. In nucleotides, the CDR3 is TGTGCCAGCAGCTTAATTCCAGTATCAGGGACAGGGGCCATGGAGGGGCCCCTCCACTTT. Translated, it gives CASSLIPVSGTGAMEGPLHF.

V is TRBV6-6 and J is TRBJ1-1, with D tentatively TRBD1 (5 bases). The CDR3 extends over 13 amino acids. Germline V CDR1 and CDR2: MNHNY, SVGAGI (reference sequence). The germline V and J ends were trimmed by 0 bases and 7 bases, with 9 bases remaining between them. The CDR3: CASSYSRGYEAFF. The CDR3 region has the DNA TGTGCCAGCAGTTACTCTAGGGGATATGAAGCTTTCTTT.

The rearrangement joins TRBV10-3 to TRBJ2-1; 10 nucleotides match TRBD2. With V trimmed by 7 bases and J by 9 bases, 9 bases remained unmatched. Germline CDR1 ENHRY, CDR2 SYGVKD. This CDR3 has 14 residues. As DNA, the CDR3 is TGTGCCATCACCGGACTAGCGGAGTCGGGTGAGCAGTTCTTC. Its protein product is CAITGLAESGEQFF.